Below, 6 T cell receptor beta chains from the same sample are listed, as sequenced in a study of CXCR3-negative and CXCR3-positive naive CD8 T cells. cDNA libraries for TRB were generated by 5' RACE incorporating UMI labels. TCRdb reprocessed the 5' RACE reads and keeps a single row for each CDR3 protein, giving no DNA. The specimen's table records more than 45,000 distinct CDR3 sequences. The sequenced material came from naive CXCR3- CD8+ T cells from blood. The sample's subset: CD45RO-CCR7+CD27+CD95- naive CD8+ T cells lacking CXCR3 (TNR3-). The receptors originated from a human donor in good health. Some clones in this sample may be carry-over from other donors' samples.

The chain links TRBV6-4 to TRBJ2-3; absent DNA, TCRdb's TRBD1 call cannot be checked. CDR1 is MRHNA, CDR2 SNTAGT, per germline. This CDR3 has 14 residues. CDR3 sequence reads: CASSGSTAPDTQYF.

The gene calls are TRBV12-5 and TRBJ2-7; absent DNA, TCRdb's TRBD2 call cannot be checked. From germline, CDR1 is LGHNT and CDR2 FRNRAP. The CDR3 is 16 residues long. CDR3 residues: CASGLTLSGEYNEQYF.

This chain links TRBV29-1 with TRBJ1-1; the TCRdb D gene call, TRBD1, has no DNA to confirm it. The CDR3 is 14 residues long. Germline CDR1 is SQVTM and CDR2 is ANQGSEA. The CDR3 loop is CSVRQIYMNTEAFF.

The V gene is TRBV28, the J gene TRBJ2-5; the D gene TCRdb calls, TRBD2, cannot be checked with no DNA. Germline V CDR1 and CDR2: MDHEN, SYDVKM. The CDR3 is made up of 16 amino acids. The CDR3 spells CASSHTSGGYQETQYF.

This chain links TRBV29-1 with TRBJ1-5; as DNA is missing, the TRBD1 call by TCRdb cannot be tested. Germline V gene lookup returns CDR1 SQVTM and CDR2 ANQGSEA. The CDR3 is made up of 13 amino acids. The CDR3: CSVVGTGDQPQHF.

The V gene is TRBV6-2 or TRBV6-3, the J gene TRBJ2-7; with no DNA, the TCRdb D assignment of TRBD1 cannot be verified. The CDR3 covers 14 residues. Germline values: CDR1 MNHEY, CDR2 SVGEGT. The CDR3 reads CASSYDSGGYEQYF.